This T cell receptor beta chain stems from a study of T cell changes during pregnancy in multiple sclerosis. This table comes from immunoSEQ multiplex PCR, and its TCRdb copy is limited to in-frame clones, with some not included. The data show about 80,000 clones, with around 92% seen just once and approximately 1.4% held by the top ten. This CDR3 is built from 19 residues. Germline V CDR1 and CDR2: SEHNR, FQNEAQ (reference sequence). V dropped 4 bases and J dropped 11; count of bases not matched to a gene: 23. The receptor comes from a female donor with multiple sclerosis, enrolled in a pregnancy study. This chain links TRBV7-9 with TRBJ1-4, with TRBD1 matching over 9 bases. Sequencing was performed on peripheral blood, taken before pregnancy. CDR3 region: CASSSFFGGTGQQVRKLFF. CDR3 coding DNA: TGTGCCAGCAGCTCCTTCTTTGGGGGGACAGGGCAACAAGTGAGGAAACTGTTTTTT.